These 17 T cell receptor beta chains came from one sample sequenced in a study of blood T cell repertoires in COVID-19 (TCRdb year 2020). The library came from the immunoSEQ multiplex PCR assay. TCRdb took over this immuneACCESS table, retaining in-frame rearrangements with V and J assigned. Such tables are incomplete; in checked studies, under half of the missing clones stem from an unresolved V gene, and the remainder is unexplained. In this sample the table shows some 35,000 clones, roughly 90% of which occur a single time. The ten biggest clones cover around 7% of the sample. The sequenced material came from peripheral blood. These receptors were obtained from a human donor in a cohort sampled during active COVID-19.

The chain combines TRBV6-5 with TRBJ2-3; 10 nucleotides match TRBD1. The V segment lost 7 bases and the J segment 4 bases; nucleotides outside the gene matches: 5. From germline, CDR1 is MNHEY and CDR2 SVGAGI. The CDR3 length is 14 residues. The CDR3 DNA follows: TGTGCCAGCACCAGGACAGGGGGGGCAGATACGCAGTATTTT. Its translation is CASTRTGGADTQYF.

The gene calls are TRBV15 and TRBJ2-1; no definite D call. The CDR3 totals 12 residues. CDR1 is LNHNV, CDR2 YYDKDF, per germline (reference sequence). V lost 1 base to trimming and J lost 7 bases, with 5 bases between them. The chain's CDR3 is CATSRGPNEQFF. CDR3 DNA: TGTGCCACCAGCAGAGGGCCGAATGAGCAGTTCTTC.

The chain is built from TRBV28 and TRBJ1-5, with a possible D match to TRBD1 (5 bases). V shed 9 bases and J shed 7 bases, with 16 bases lying between them. Germline V CDR1 and CDR2: MDHEN, SYDVKM. The CDR3 has 13 amino acids. The CDR3 region is CASNVGVYQPQHF. DNA of the CDR3: TGTGCCAGTAATGTAGGGGTTTACCAGCCCCAGCATTTT.

This clone was picked up one time. This sequence joins TRBV28 and TRBJ1-2; unclear D gene. The CDR3 totals 15 residues. The germline CDR1 and CDR2 sequences are MDHEN and SYDVKM. Trimming left V 5 bases short and J 0 bases short, with 13 bases between. The CDR3, as DNA: TGTGCCAGCAGTCTCTCCCCGCGGGCTAACTATGGCTACACCTTC. The encoded protein is CASSLSPRANYGYTF.

The rearrangement joins TRBV2 to TRBJ1-1; possibly TRBD1 for D (5 bases). Trimming took 7 bases from V and 6 from J, leaving 9 bases between them. Germline assignment: CDR1 SNHLY and CDR2 FYNNEI. The CDR3 totals 11 residues. CDR3 nucleotide sequence: TGTGCCAGCATTAGGGGCGCTGAAGCTTTCTTT. This codes for CASIRGAEAFF.

The genes are TRBV18 and TRBJ2-2; D ambiguous. The CDR3 contains 15 residues. The V gene lost 6 bases and the J gene lost 3 bases, with 14 bases spanning the gap. CDR1 and CDR2 (germline): KGHSH, LQKENI. CDR3 nucleotides: TGTGCCAGCTCCGCCCTGGAGCGAGACACCGGGGAGCTGTTTTTT. Translating gives CASSALERDTGELFF.

This clone has more than one count but fewer than ten. The chain uses TRBV4-2 and TRBJ2-7, with 14 bases lining up with TRBD2. With 2 bases clipped from V and 3 bases from J, the junction kept 12 bases outside the gene matches. Germline-derived CDR1 and CDR2 are LGHNA and YNFKEQ. CDR3 length: 19 residues. The CDR3 here is CASSQRERLAGGLDYEQYF. CDR3 bases: TGTGCCAGCAGCCAACGAGAGCGACTAGCGGGAGGGCTAGACTACGAGCAGTACTTC.

The chain carries TRBV27 and TRBJ2-2; the D is unclear. The CDR3 runs 13 residues. V was trimmed by 4 bases and J by 1 base, leaving 4 bases between them. Germline CDR1 and CDR2: MNHEY and SMNVEV (reference sequence). The CDR3 DNA reads TGTGCCAGCAGTTCAGTGAACACCGGGGAGCTGTTTTTT. It yields the protein CASSSVNTGELFF.

The CDR3 loop is CASSLGVGDRGLNSPLHF. The CDR3 DNA sequence: TGTGCCAGCAGCTTAGGGGTGGGGGACAGGGGGCTTAATTCACCCCTCCACTTT. This chain joins TRBV7-8 and TRBJ1-6; the match to TRBD1 covers 12 bases. The CDR3 is made up of 18 amino acids. The germline CDR1 and CDR2 sequences are SGHVS and FQNEAQ. V lost 1 base, J lost 6 bases, and 7 bases stayed unmatched.

The count of this clone is one. The V gene is TRBV6-5, the J gene TRBJ1-1; a possible D gene is TRBD1 (5 bases). Deletions cut 5 bases from V and 8 bases from J, with 18 bases between. The CDR3 is 14 residues long. CDR1 is MNHEY, CDR2 SVGAGI, per germline. The CDR3 DNA reads TGTGCCAGCAGTCCCTCGGAGTGGGGGGGGGAAGCTTTCTTT. This sequence encodes CASSPSEWGGEAFF.

The chain combines TRBV29-1 with TRBJ2-6; possibly TRBD1 for D (6 bases). There are 16 residues in the CDR3. Germline assignment: CDR1 SQVTM and CDR2 ANQGSEA. This CDR3 reads CSIQGGRGSGANVLTF. CDR3 bases: TGCAGTATACAGGGTGGACGGGGCTCTGGGGCCAACGTCCTGACTTTC. The variable domain in full, with the rest retrieved from reference TRBV29-1 and TRBJ2-6, is SAVISQKPSRDICQRGTSLTIQCQVDSQVTMMFWYRQQPGQSLTLIATANQGSEATYESGFVIDKFPISRPNLTFSTLTVSNMSPEDSSIYLCSIQGGRGSGANVLTFGAGSRLTVL.

The chain is built from TRBV7-2 and TRBJ1-2; D is perhaps TRBD1 (6 bases). V shed 1 base and J shed 4 bases, with 16 bases lying between them. The CDR3 is made up of 16 amino acids. CDR1 is SGHTA, CDR2 FQGNSA, per germline. The chain's CDR3 is CASSLGGSGALYGYTF. The CDR3 DNA sequence: TGTGCCAGCAGCTTAGGAGGGTCAGGGGCTCTCTATGGCTACACCTTC.

The chain links TRBV6-6 to TRBJ2-7, with TRBD2 identical over 9 bases. V lost 2 bases to trimming and J lost 6 bases; unmatched junction nucleotides: 5. Germline values: CDR1 MNHNY, CDR2 SVGAGI (reference sequence). This CDR3 contains 14 residues. CDR3 loop: CASSYASGIPEQYF. In nucleotides, the CDR3 is TGTGCCAGCAGTTACGCTAGCGGGATTCCCGAGCAGTACTTC.

The rearrangement links TRBV28 to TRBJ1-5, with D possibly matching TRBD1 (6 bases). The germline V gene encodes CDR1 MDHEN and CDR2 SYDVKM. The CDR3 runs to 15 residues. The V end lost 4 bases, the J end lost 4 bases, and 14 bases lay between the germline ends. CDR3 sequence: CASSYTTGLNQPQHF. The CDR3 DNA reads as TGTGCCAGCAGTTATACTACAGGGCTAAATCAGCCCCAGCATTTT.

The gene calls are TRBV2 and TRBJ2-7; TRBD1 is a possible D gene (6 bases). V lost 6 bases and J 0 bases, leaving 12 bases between the germline ends. This CDR3 has 14 amino acids. Germline V gene lookup returns CDR1 SNHLY and CDR2 FYNNEI. CDR3 nucleotide sequence: TGTGCCAGCAGGAAACAGGGCAACTCCTACGAGCAGTACTTC. It codes for CASRKQGNSYEQYF.

The chain couples TRBV5-1 to TRBJ2-3; TRBD1 might be the D (5 bases). The CDR3 extends over 11 amino acids. V lost 0 bases to trimming and J lost 12 bases, with 8 bases between them. CDR1 and CDR2 from the germline V gene are SGHRS and YFSETQ. Here the CDR3 DNA reads TGCGCCAGCAGCTTGGTAGGGGTCCAGTATTTT. Its translation is CASSLVGVQYF.

The rearrangement links TRBV5-1 to TRBJ1-1; a possible D gene is TRBD1 (6 bases). Germline assignment: CDR1 SGHRS and CDR2 YFSETQ. This CDR3 has 15 residues. V was cut by 4 bases and J by 2 bases, with 15 bases left in between. CDR3 residues: CASSPGAGGNTEAFF. CDR3 nucleotide sequence: TGCGCCAGCAGCCCGGGGGCGGGGGGTAACACTGAAGCTTTCTTT.